This entry lists 12 T cell receptor beta chains sequenced from one sample in a study of cytomegalovirus exposure and HLA in healthy donors. This PCR relied on a set of 60 Vbeta primers and 13 Jbeta primers. Assay used: immunoSEQ multiplex PCR; TCRdb lists only in-frame clones, some missing. The sample has 170,000 or so clones, about four fifths seen once; the top ten hold more than 1.5%. The sample was PBMCs. These receptors all stem from a man in his fifties in good health and CMV-seronegative.

The chain combines TRBV4-2 with TRBJ2-2; tentative D call: TRBD1 (6 bases). The CDR3 extends over 16 amino acids. Germline CDR1 is LGHNA and CDR2 is YNFKEQ. V was trimmed by 0 bases and J by 3 bases, leaving 11 bases between them. CDR3 region: CASSQEGQGYTGELFF. CDR3 coding DNA: TGTGCCAGCAGCCAAGAGGGCCAGGGGTACACCGGGGAGCTGTTTTTT.

The rearrangement uses TRBV6-1 and TRBJ2-7; unclear D gene. The V and J ends lost 11 bases and 0 bases respectively, with 14 bases between them. This CDR3 is built from 13 residues. CDR1 and CDR2 (germline): MNHNS, SASEGT. The CDR3: CASLGGNSYEQYF. CDR3 DNA: TGTGCCTCACTCGGCGGCAACTCCTACGAGCAGTACTTC.

This clone was counted once. The rearrangement joins TRBV19 to TRBJ2-1; 10 positions match TRBD2. Germline V gene sequence: CDR1 LNHDA, CDR2 SQIVND (reference sequence). CDR3 length equals 15 residues. J lost 9 bases, V lost 2 bases, and 7 bases had no gene match. DNA for the CDR3: TGTGCCAGTAGTATACAAGCGGGGGGGGGTGGTGAGCAGTTCTTC. Its protein product is CASSIQAGGGGEQFF.

The chain combines TRBV29-1 with TRBJ1-2; no reliable D call. CDR3 length: 12 residues. The V gene's germline CDR1 is SQVTM and CDR2 ANQGSEA. Trimming left V 4 bases short and J 4 bases short, with 10 bases between. The CDR3 DNA is TGCAGCGTTGGGAGAGAGAGCTATGGCTACACCTTC. Translating it yields CSVGRESYGYTF. Combining the CDR3 with reference TRBV29-1 and TRBJ1-2 gives the whole variable domain SAVISQKPSRDICQRGTSLTIQCQVDSQVTMMFWYRQQPGQSLTLIATANQGSEATYESGFVIDKFPISRPNLTFSTLTVSNMSPEDSSIYLCSVGRESYGYTFGSGTRLTVV.

As DNA, the CDR3 is TGTGCCAGTAGTACAGGGGGCGCAGATGAAAAACTGTTTTTT. Its translation is CASSTGGADEKLFF. The genes are TRBV19 and TRBJ1-4; 8 positions agree with TRBD1. Trimming took 4 bases from V and 6 from J; bases not matched to a gene: 4. Germline CDR1 is LNHDA and CDR2 is SQIVND (reference sequence). This CDR3 is 14 amino acids long. Full variable domain (outside the CDR3, taken from reference TRBV19 and TRBJ1-4): DGGITQSPKYLFRKEGQNVTLSCEQNLNHDAMYWYRQDPGQGLRLIYYSQIVNDFQKGDIAEGYSVSREKKESFPLTVTSAQKNPTAFYLCASSTGGADEKLFFGSGTQLSVL.

This clone was found a few times. The CDR3 sequence is CASSLFSGAYNEQFF. The CDR3 coding sequence is TGTGCCAGCAGTTTATTTTCGGGGGCCTACAATGAGCAGTTCTTC. This chain links TRBV28 with TRBJ2-1; D perhaps matches TRBD2 (6 bases). Trimming left V 1 base short and J 2 bases short, with 9 bases between. Germline loops: CDR1 MDHEN, CDR2 SYDVKM. This CDR3 has 15 residues.

This rearrangement joins TRBV7-8 to TRBJ2-5; possible D gene TRBD1, 6 bases. The last part of the DNA fits TRBJ2-7 better; the J call may be wrong. Germline V gene sequence: CDR1 SGHVS, CDR2 FQNEAQ. CDR3 length equals 13 residues. The CDR3 sequence is CASSPGDLYEQYF. CDR3 DNA: TGTGCCAGCAGCCCAGGGGACCTCTACGAGCAGTACTTC.

This chain links TRBV19 with TRBJ2-4, with 8 bases matching TRBD2. This CDR3 region has 18 residues. Germline V lookup: CDR1 LNHDA, CDR2 SQIVND (reference sequence). Losses at the gene ends were 7 bases for V and 0 bases for J; bases not matched to a gene: 14. Written as DNA, the CDR3 is TGTGCCAGTACCCCCCGGGGGGGGGACGGTTTAGCCAAAAACATTCAGTACTTC. It is translated as CASTPRGGDGLAKNIQYF.

This clone was seen a handful of times. The DNA for the CDR3 is TGTGCCACCAGCAGAGATCCTACCGTGAACACTGAAGCTTTCTTT. Protein product: CATSRDPTVNTEAFF. J is TRBJ1-1 and V is TRBV15; D uncertain. CDR1 and CDR2 from the germline V gene are LNHNV and YYDKDF (reference sequence). The CDR3 sequence is 15 residues long. V was clipped by 0 bases and J by 0 bases, with 8 bases between them. The full variable domain, rest sourced from reference TRBV15 and TRBJ1-1, is DAMVIQNPRYQVTQFGKPVTLSCSQTLNHNVMYWYQQKSSQAPKLLFHYYDKDFNNEADTPDNFQSRRPNTSFCFLDIRSPGLGDTAMYLCATSRDPTVNTEAFFGQGTRLTVV.

The chain uses TRBV7-6 and TRBJ1-3; D may be TRBD1 (5 bases). The CDR3 has 13 amino acids. V lost 5 bases to trimming and J lost 4 bases, with 9 bases between them. Germline assignment: CDR1 SGHVS and CDR2 FNYEAQ. This CDR3 is CASSQRQGNTIYF. The CDR3 DNA sequence: TGTGCCAGCAGCCAGAGACAGGGAAACACCATATATTTT.

V is TRBV25-1 and J is TRBJ2-1, with 10 bases identical to TRBD2. From germline, CDR1 is MGHDK and CDR2 SYGVNS. This CDR3 has 16 residues. The junction had 3 bases not matched to a gene; V was cut back by 3 bases and J by 1 base. The DNA of the CDR3 is TGTGCCAGCAGTGATCCTAGCGGGAGTTCCTACAATGAGCAGTTCTTC. Residues: CASSDPSGSSYNEQFF.

Note on this clone: At one of its ends the junction is not consistent with the germline gene, which may arise from a read error. This chain uses TRBV7-9 with TRBJ2-2; 12 nucleotides agree with TRBD2. The germline V gene encodes CDR1 SEHNR and CDR2 FQNEAQ (reference sequence). The CDR3 extends over 16 amino acids. CDR3 amino acids: CSSRPGLAGQTGELFF. The CDR3 bases are TGTTCCAGCAGACCTGGACTAGCGGGACAGACCGGGGAGCTGTTTTTT.